Sequencing of this TCR beta chain was carried out in a study of blood T cells in healthy people across ages. This clonotype was detected a few times. Antigen: not known. Total RNA was isolated from each sample in quantities of at least 5 micrograms. This CDR3 spans 13 amino acids. The germline V gene has CDR1 DFQATT and CDR2 SNEGSKA (reference sequence). Deletions cut 1 base from V and 1 base from J, with 6 bases between. Points from the study as a whole: Aged donors had fewer naive CD4+ cells and lower diversity than long-lived donors.

The use of a sample-barcoded 5' primer and a J-beta primer mix characterized a second PCR of about 7 to 12 cycles. In TCRdb, the 5' RACE reads were re-called with MiXCR into one record per CDR3 protein. The sample includes about 780,000 distinct CDR3 sequences, around 50% of them seen just once. V usage is TRBV20-1 and J usage is TRBJ2-3, with a possible D match to TRBD2 (5 bases). The receptor's source is an older man in good health. Source material: blood. CDR3 amino acids: CSARVSGTDTQYF. CDR3 bases: TGCAGTGCTAGAGTTAGCGGCACAGATACGCAGTATTTT.